Detailed here is one TCR beta chain. Its specificity is unknown. This entry comes from a study of beta chain features in type 1 diabetes. CDR3 length: 13 amino acids. V dropped 7 bases and J dropped 1 base, with 11 bases sitting between them. Looked up from germline, CDR1 is MDHEN and CDR2 is SYDVKM. Expressed TCRB transcripts were sequenced, since all the RNA that had been isolated was reverse transcribed. Clones were read by immunoSEQ multiplex PCR, and TCRdb kept only the in-frame ones, dropping some. The sample contains 600,000 or so clones, 12% of which appear only once. CD45RO/CCR7/CD25/CD127/CD95/CD27 staining was used to isolate CD4+ naive, central memory, regulatory and stem cell-like memory cells by sorting. Study conclusions and caveats: Moderately but significantly shorter TCRB CDR3s were found in Type 1 diabetes patients in all four CD4+ subsets. Any HLA effect on TCRB rearrangement was left unresolved by small sub-analyses.

The sequenced sample was naive CD4+ T cells from blood. The chain recombines TRBV28 with TRBJ2-7, with D perhaps TRBD1 (6 bases). The source is a man under 40 with type 1 diabetes. CDR3 in amino acids: CASTSGQSYEQYF. In DNA, the CDR3 is TGTGCCAGCACCTCCGGACAGTCCTACGAGCAGTACTTC.